This T cell receptor (beta chain) was captured in a study of blood T cells in healthy people across ages. Study conclusions and caveats: Naive T cell percentage showed a strong correlation with the diversity of TCR beta. Diversity figures derived from one million T cells were judged to underestimate the true value.

This clonotype has just a few counts. As yet, its antigen is unknown. In terms of origin and age, donors were healthy Caucasian individuals from Russia aged roughly 6 to 90. PCR was performed a second time for about 6 to 12 cycles using a sample-barcoded 5' primer and a J-beta primer mix. MiXCR, applied by TCRdb to the 5' RACE reads, yields one record per CDR3 protein. The table includes 1.5 million to 2 million distinct CDR3 sequences, approximately 40% detected once. With 1 base clipped from V and 7 bases from J, the junction kept 6 bases outside the gene matches. The CDR3 spans 16 residues. Germline CDR1 and CDR2: SGHTA and FQGNSA.

This clonotype was obtained from a human donor in good health. J is TRBJ2-1 and V is TRBV7-2, with 11 bases identical to TRBD2. Sequencing was carried out using blood. The CDR3: CASSLGLLAGVNEQFF. CDR3 in DNA: TGTGCCAGCAGCTTAGGTTTACTAGCGGGGGTTAATGAGCAGTTCTTC.